This T cell receptor (beta chain) was identified during a study of T-cell memory formation after mild COVID-19. Study-wide points: CD4/CD8 balance characterized clones contracting day 15 to 85, and CD4+ skew characterized later expanders.

The table lists this clonotype with many counts. Its cognate antigen is unknown. The CDR3 loop spans 13 amino acids. V gave up 4 bases and J gave up 2 bases, with 7 bases separating them. The germline V gene encodes CDR1 WNHNN and CDR2 SYGVQD (reference sequence). TCRdb reanalysed the 5' RACE reads using MiXCR and keeps one entry per CDR3 protein. The top ten clones hold roughly 29% of a sample with over 30,000 distinct CDR3 sequences, approximately 10% of them seen once. Sequencing was done on a sample of PBMCs or a T cell subset sorted from them (not recorded which). This receptor was identified in a man younger than 30 who had mild COVID-19 (a few samples of this study predate the infection). Cell type and time point are not known. The chain joins TRBV10-1 to TRBJ2-3; the D is unclear. CDR3 protein: CASSAGLTDTQYF. CDR3 bases: TGCGCCAGCAGTGCCGGTCTCACAGATACGCAGTATTTT.